Below are 13 T cell receptor beta chains sequenced from a single sample in a study of human T cells and chemical hapten exposure. TCRdb re-derived calls from the RACE reads in MiXCR, one entry per CDR3 protein. The table has about 110,000 distinct CDR3 sequences, roughly a tenth seen once; the top ten hold around 3%. Time point indicated: patch test 2, 6 weeks after DPC sensitization. The treatment here: therapeutic diphenylcyclopropenone sensitization with weekly scalp DPC. The input for sequencing was whole blood, taken in connection with sensitization to the hapten diphenylcyclopropenone (DPC). All receptors come from a woman aged 40 to 50 with alopecia areata. Some clones in this sample may be carry-over from other donors' samples.

This clonotype was seen repeatedly, ten times or more. The chain joins TRBV2 to TRBJ2-7; D unclear. The V gene's germline CDR1 is SNHLY and CDR2 FYNNEI. The CDR3 loop spans 11 amino acids. The germline V and J ends were trimmed by 8 bases and 7 bases, with 12 bases remaining between them. The CDR3 sequence: CASQTPWEQYF. For the CDR3, the DNA is TGTGCCAGCCAGACCCCTTGGGAGCAGTACTTC.

This clonotype was detected many times. The chain recombines TRBV6-2 or TRBV6-3 with TRBJ1-5, with D hard to call. The CDR3 is 14 amino acids. CDR1 is MNHEY, CDR2 SVGEGT, per germline. V was trimmed by 2 bases and J by 1 base, leaving 6 bases between them. DNA of the CDR3: TGTGCCAGCAGTTACGCCGGGAGCAATCAGCCCCAGCATTTT. The encoded protein is CASSYAGSNQPQHF.

This clonotype came up a few times. J is TRBJ1-2 and V is TRBV4-2; no firm D call. CDR3 length equals 14 residues. Trimming pared 1 base from V and 4 bases from J, leaving 10 bases between. Germline values: CDR1 LGHNA, CDR2 YNFKEQ. In DNA form, the CDR3 reads TGTGCCAGCAGCCAAGTAAAGGGCAGCTATGGCTACACCTTC. Translation gives CASSQVKGSYGYTF.

This clonotype was picked up many times. The chain is built from TRBV6-2 or TRBV6-3 and TRBJ1-5, with no clear D. Germline V gene data show CDR1 as MNHEY and CDR2 as SVGEGT. The CDR3 has 15 amino acids. V was clipped by 8 bases and J by 3 bases, with 17 bases between them. The CDR3 DNA sequence: TGTGCCAGCCTCGCTAGGCCGGGTCTCAATCAGCCCCAGCATTTT. The encoded protein is CASLARPGLNQPQHF.

This clonotype was seen a few times. The rearrangement joins TRBV2 to TRBJ2-1; TRBD2 matches 10 bases. The CDR3 extends over 15 amino acids. Germline V gene data show CDR1 as SNHLY and CDR2 as FYNNEI. Unmatched junction bases numbered 6, after V lost 6 bases and J lost 4 bases. The CDR3 region is CASRKAGGLYNEQFF. CDR3 in DNA: TGTGCCAGCAGGAAAGCGGGGGGGCTATACAATGAGCAGTTCTTC.

The chain carries TRBV28 and TRBJ2-3; 12 bases agree with TRBD1. The CDR3 extends over 16 amino acids. The V segment lost 6 bases and the J segment 2 bases; nucleotides outside the gene matches: 6. Germline CDR1 MDHEN, CDR2 SYDVKM. The CDR3: CASSRPGQGATDTQYF. Here the CDR3 DNA reads TGTGCCAGCAGCCGACCGGGACAGGGGGCCACAGATACGCAGTATTTT.

This clonotype was recorded at least ten times. The rearrangement uses TRBV2 and TRBJ2-1, with 9 bases identical to TRBD2. The length of the CDR3 is 12 residues. Looked up from germline, CDR1 is SNHLY and CDR2 is FYNNEI. Germline trimming cut 6 bases from V and 10 bases from J; bases unmatched to any gene: 4. The CDR3 sequence is CASRGLAGEQFF. CDR3 nucleotides: TGTGCCAGCAGGGGACTAGCAGGGGAGCAGTTCTTC.

The gene calls are TRBV7-2 and TRBJ2-3; TRBD2 matches 12 bases. Germline V CDR1 and CDR2: SGHTA, FQGNSA. The CDR3 contains 18 residues. The V and J ends lost 2 bases and 6 bases, in that order; junction bases with no gene match: 12. CDR3 region: CASSLYLAGGPEMDTQYF. The CDR3 DNA is TGTGCCAGCAGCTTATACCTAGCGGGGGGGCCCGAGATGGATACGCAGTATTTT.

In its sample, this clonotype was seen a few times. V and J are TRBV7-9 and TRBJ2-2; 11 bases match TRBD2. Germline V gene lookup returns CDR1 SEHNR and CDR2 FQNEAQ (reference sequence). The ends lost 5 bases at V and 6 bases at J; junction bases unmatched: 5. The CDR3 has 15 residues. The CDR3 spells CASSPSGGYAGELFF. CDR3 sequence (DNA): TGTGCCAGCAGCCCTAGCGGGGGGTACGCCGGGGAGCTGTTTTTT.

There are many counts of this clonotype. The gene calls are TRBV18 and TRBJ1-2, with TRBD1 matching 9 bases. Per germline, CDR1 KGHSH and CDR2 LQKENI. The length of the CDR3 is 15 residues. Losses at the gene ends were 5 bases for V and 7 bases for J; bases not matched to a gene: 11. In nucleotides, the CDR3 is TGTGCCAGCTCATTCGATCCCGGGACAGGGTTTGGCTACACCTTC. This sequence encodes CASSFDPGTGFGYTF.

This clonotype was seen once. This chain links TRBV4-1 with TRBJ2-7; D remains ambiguous. Germline V CDR1 and CDR2: MGHRA, YSYEKL. The germline V and J ends were trimmed by 0 bases and 2 bases, with 14 bases remaining between them. The CDR3 is 16 residues long. CDR3 residues: CASSQDTSRMTYEQYF. CDR3 bases: TGCGCCAGCAGCCAAGATACGAGTCGGATGACCTACGAGCAGTACTTC.

CDR3 protein: CSARDNLYQETQYF. The DNA of the CDR3 is TGCAGTGCTAGAGATAACTTGTACCAAGAGACCCAGTACTTC. The chain joins TRBV20-1 to TRBJ2-5, with D unclear. There are 14 residues in the CDR3. Trimming took off 0 bases at V and 0 bases at J, with 8 bases between the two ends. CDR1 and CDR2 (germline): DFQATT, SNEGSKA (reference sequence).

This clonotype was found many times. The rearrangement uses TRBV5-6 and TRBJ2-4, with TRBD1 matching 7 bases. Germline lookup yields CDR1 SGHDT and CDR2 YYEEEE. The CDR3 length is 16 residues. The V gene end was trimmed by 3 bases and the J gene end by 8 bases; junction bases not matched to a gene: 14. As DNA, the CDR3 is TGTGCCAGCAGCTCCCGACAGGGCACTATAGGGGACATTCAGTACTTC. Protein: CASSSRQGTIGDIQYF.